This T cell receptor beta chain was identified during a study of CD8 T cells in ankylosing spondylitis. Study-level findings and limits: Ankylosing spondylitis blood appeared to be characterized by a TCR beta motif of several highly homologous variants.

In making TCR beta libraries, quantitative 5'-RACE with molecular barcodes was used. TCRdb called the 5' RACE reads again in MiXCR, with one record for every CDR3 protein. This sample has 80,000 to 90,000 distinct CDR3 sequences, with around 25% found just once. This clonotype was counted only a few times. Its specificity is unknown. The length of the CDR3 is 14 residues. Trimming shortened V by 4 bases and J by 0 bases, and 9 bases separated the two germline ends. Germline lookup yields CDR1 SGDLS and CDR2 YYNGEE. This TCR was sampled from a male donor with ankylosing spondylitis or in good health (not recorded which). Sample: blood, either unsorted or a sorted T cell fraction (not recorded which). V gene TRBV9 combines with J gene TRBJ2-3; D may be TRBD2 (5 bases). CDR3 nucleotides: TGTGCCAGCAGCCGGACTGGTAGCACAGATACGCAGTATTTT. Translation gives CASSRTGSTDTQYF.